The 11 T cell receptor beta chains given below trace back to one sample, sequenced in a study of shared clonotypes between healthy human individuals. The data were produced by immunoSEQ multiplex PCR, yet TCRdb's version contains in-frame clones alone and is incomplete. Of around 330,000 clones in the sample, less than 85% were seen once. Specimen: memory CD4+ T cells sorted from blood. Sample subset: CD45RA-negative fraction. Source of these receptors: a man aged 25-40 years in good health.

This chain uses TRBV2 with TRBJ1-1, with a tentative D call TRBD1 (5 bases). CDR1 is SNHLY and CDR2 is FYNNEI in the germline V gene. With 7 bases removed from V and 0 bases from J, the gap between germline ends came to 12 bases. The CDR3 length is 14 residues. The DNA for the CDR3 is TGTGCCAGCAAGCCGGGACTTATGAACACTGAAGCTTTCTTT. Amino acids: CASKPGLMNTEAFF.

This sequence joins TRBV7-6 and TRBJ2-1; 10 nucleotides agree with TRBD2. The CDR3 sequence is 16 residues long. V was clipped by 4 bases and J by 7 bases; unmatched bases: 10. Germline V gene lookup returns CDR1 SGHVS and CDR2 FNYEAQ. DNA of the CDR3: TGTGCCAGCAGCTCGCAGTCCCTAGCGGGAGTAAATGAGCAGTTCTTC. This codes for CASSSQSLAGVNEQFF.

V is TRBV18 and J is TRBJ2-3; perhaps TRBD2 as D (5 bases). CDR1 is KGHSH and CDR2 is LQKENI in the germline V gene. V was pared by 2 bases and J by 0 bases, with 12 bases between. The CDR3 runs 16 residues. The CDR3 coding sequence is TGTGCCAGCTCACCATGGGCAGCGGTGAGCACAGATACGCAGTATTTT. Translated: CASSPWAAVSTDTQYF.

The gene calls are TRBV11-3 and TRBJ2-1; a weak D match, TRBD2 (6 bases). Germline V lookup: CDR1 SGHNT, CDR2 YENEEA. The CDR3 is 16 residues long. Deletions cut 5 bases from V and 2 bases from J, with 16 bases between. CDR3 nucleotide sequence: TGTGCCAGCAGCCCTCATCCGGGAGCCGCCTACAATGAGCAGTTCTTC. Residues: CASSPHPGAAYNEQFF.

The V call is TRBV11-3, the J call TRBJ2-3; TRBD1 matches 8 bases. Germline V gives CDR1 SGHNT, CDR2 YENEEA. The V segment lost 1 base and the J segment 2 bases; nucleotides outside the gene matches: 8. CDR3 length: 17 amino acids. The CDR3 coding sequence is TGTGCCAGCAGCTTAGGAATGGACAGGGAATTCACAGATACGCAGTATTTT. Its translation is CASSLGMDREFTDTQYF.

The CDR3 DNA is TGTGCCAGCAGGCGGATAAGGGACCCCGGGGAGCTGTTTTTT. Residues: CASRRIRDPGELFF. The J gene is TRBJ2-2, the V gene TRBV6-6; TRBD1 or TRBD2 may be the D gene (5 bases each). Per the germline V gene, CDR1 is MNHNY and CDR2 is SVGAGI (reference sequence). V gave up 6 bases and J gave up 6 bases, with 14 bases separating them. There are 14 residues in the CDR3.

The chain carries TRBV6-1 and TRBJ2-2, with a tentative D call TRBD1 (7 bases). The CDR3 extends over 15 amino acids. The V end was cut by 4 bases, the J end by 4 bases, with 13 bases between. The germline V gene encodes CDR1 MNHNS and CDR2 SASEGT. Here the CDR3 DNA reads TGTGCCAGCAGTGGAAGACAGGGAGGCACCGGGGAGCTGTTTTTT. Protein sequence: CASSGRQGGTGELFF.

The chain has TRBV5-1 and TRBJ2-7; 9 positions match TRBD1. The CDR3 covers 14 residues. The J segment lost 5 bases and the V segment lost 4 bases, leaving 7 bases of the junction unmatched. Germline assignment: CDR1 SGHRS and CDR2 YFSETQ. This CDR3 is CASSIGQGHDEQYF. The CDR3 bases are TGCGCCAGCAGCATAGGACAGGGGCACGACGAGCAGTACTTC. Variable domain in full (rest from reference TRBV5-1 and TRBJ2-7): KAGVTQTPRYLIKTRGQQVTLSCSPISGHRSVSWYQQTPGQGLQFLFEYFSETQRNKGNFPGRFSGRQFSNSRSEMNVSTLELGDSALYLCASSIGQGHDEQYFGPGTRLTVT.

The chain joins TRBV2 to TRBJ1-5; no firm D call. Germline assignment: CDR1 SNHLY and CDR2 FYNNEI. This CDR3 has 15 amino acids. V lost 8 bases, J lost 1 base, and 15 bases lay in between. CDR3 loop: CASRMSGGSNQPQHF. CDR3 in DNA: TGTGCCAGCCGAATGAGCGGTGGGAGCAATCAGCCCCAGCATTTT.

The genes are TRBV21-1 and TRBJ2-7; the tabulated D call, TRBD1, remains unverified against the DNA. TRBV21-1 is a listed pseudogene. This CDR3 comprises 12 residues. The CDR3 sequence: CASPGQGDEQYF. In DNA form, the CDR3 reads TGTGCCAGCCCGGGACAGGGGGACGAGCAGTACTTC.

This clone was counted a single time. The chain carries TRBV4-3 and TRBJ2-7; D not certain. Germline-derived CDR1 and CDR2 are LGHNA and YSLEER. V was cut by 0 bases and J by 0 bases, with 9 bases left in between. This CDR3 region has 15 residues. The CDR3 bases are TGCGCCAGCAGCCAAGATGCGTTCAGCTCCTACGAGCAGTACTTC. It codes for CASSQDAFSSYEQYF.